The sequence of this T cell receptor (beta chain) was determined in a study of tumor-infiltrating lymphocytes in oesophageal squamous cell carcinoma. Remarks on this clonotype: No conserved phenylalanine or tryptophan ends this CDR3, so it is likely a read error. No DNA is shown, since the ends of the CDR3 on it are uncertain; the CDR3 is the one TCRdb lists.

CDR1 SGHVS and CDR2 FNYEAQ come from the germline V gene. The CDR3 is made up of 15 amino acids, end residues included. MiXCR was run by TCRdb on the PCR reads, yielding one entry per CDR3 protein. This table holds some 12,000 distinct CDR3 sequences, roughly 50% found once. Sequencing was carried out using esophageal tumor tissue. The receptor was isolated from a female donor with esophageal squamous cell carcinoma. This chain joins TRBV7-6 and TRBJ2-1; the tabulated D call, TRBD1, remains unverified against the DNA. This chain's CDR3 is CASSPMGNYEQYFGA.